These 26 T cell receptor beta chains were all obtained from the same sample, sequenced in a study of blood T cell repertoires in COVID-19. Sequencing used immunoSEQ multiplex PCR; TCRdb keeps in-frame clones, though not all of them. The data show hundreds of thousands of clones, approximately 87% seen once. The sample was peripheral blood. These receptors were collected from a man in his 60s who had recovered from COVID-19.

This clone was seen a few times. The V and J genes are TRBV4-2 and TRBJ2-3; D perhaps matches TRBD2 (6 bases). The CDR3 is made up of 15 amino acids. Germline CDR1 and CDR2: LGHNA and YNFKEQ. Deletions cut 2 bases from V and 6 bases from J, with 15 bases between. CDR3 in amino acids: CASSQRRDPGDTQYF. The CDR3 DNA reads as TGTGCCAGCAGCCAACGGAGGGACCCGGGGGATACGCAGTATTTT.

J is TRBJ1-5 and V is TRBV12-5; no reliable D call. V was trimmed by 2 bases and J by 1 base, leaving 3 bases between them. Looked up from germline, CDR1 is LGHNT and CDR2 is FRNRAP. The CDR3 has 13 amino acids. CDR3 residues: CASGLSSNQPQHF. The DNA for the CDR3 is TGTGCTAGTGGTTTGAGCAGCAATCAGCCCCAGCATTTT.

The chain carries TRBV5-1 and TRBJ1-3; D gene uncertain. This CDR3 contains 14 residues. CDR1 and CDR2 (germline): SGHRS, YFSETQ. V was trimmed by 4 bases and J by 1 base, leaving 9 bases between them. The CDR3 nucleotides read TGCGCCAGCAGCGGCGGACTTTCTGGAAACACCATATATTTT. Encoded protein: CASSGGLSGNTIYF.

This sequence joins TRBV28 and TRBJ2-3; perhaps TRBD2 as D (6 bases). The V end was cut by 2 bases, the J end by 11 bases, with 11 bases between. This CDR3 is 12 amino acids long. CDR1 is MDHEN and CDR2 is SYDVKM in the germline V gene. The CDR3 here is CASSLGDSLQYF. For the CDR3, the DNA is TGTGCCAGCAGTTTAGGGGACTCGCTGCAGTATTTT.

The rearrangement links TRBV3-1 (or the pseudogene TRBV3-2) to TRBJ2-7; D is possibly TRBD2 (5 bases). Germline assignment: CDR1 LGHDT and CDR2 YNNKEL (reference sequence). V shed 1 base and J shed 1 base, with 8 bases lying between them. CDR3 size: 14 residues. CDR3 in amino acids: CASSQGAGSYEQYF. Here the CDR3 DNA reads TGTGCCAGCAGCCAAGGGGCGGGTTCCTACGAGCAGTACTTC.

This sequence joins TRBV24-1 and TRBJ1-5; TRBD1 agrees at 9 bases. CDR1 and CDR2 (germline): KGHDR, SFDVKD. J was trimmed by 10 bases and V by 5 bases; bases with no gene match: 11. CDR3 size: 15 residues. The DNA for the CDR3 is TGTGCCACCAGTGCCCCGGGACAGGGTCATTTACCCCAGCATTTT. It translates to CATSAPGQGHLPQHF.

CDR3 region: CASKKHPAGELFF. CDR3 coding DNA: TGTGCCAGCAAAAAGCACCCCGCCGGGGAGCTGTTTTTT. V gene TRBV6-4 combines with J gene TRBJ2-2, with D hard to call. The CDR3 covers 13 residues. CDR1 is MRHNA, CDR2 SNTAGT, per germline. Trimming removed 7 bases from V and 6 bases from J, with 12 bases in between.

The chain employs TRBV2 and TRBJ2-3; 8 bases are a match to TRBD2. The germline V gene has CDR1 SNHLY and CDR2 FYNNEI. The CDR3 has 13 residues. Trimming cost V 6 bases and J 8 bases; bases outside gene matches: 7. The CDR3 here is CASRTSVIGTQYF. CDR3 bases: TGTGCCAGCAGGACTAGCGTGATCGGTACGCAGTATTTT.

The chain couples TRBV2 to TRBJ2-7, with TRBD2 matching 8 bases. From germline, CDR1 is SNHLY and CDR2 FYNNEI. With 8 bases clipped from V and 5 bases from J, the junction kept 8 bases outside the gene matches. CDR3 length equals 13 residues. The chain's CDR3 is CASYQAGDDEQYF. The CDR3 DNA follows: TGTGCCAGCTACCAAGCGGGAGACGACGAGCAGTACTTC.

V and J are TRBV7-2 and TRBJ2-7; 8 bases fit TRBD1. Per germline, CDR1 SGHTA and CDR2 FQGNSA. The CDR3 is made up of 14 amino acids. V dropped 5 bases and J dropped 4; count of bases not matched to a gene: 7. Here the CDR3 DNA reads TGTGCCAGCAGCCGGACAGGGAGAAATTACGAGCAGTACTTC. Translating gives CASSRTGRNYEQYF.

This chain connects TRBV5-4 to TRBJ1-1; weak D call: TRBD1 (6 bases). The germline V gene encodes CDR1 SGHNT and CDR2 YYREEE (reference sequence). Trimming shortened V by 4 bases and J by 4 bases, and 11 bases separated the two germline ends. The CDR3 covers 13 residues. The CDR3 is CASSQDRPTEAFF. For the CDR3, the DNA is TGTGCCAGCAGCCAAGACAGGCCCACTGAAGCTTTCTTT.

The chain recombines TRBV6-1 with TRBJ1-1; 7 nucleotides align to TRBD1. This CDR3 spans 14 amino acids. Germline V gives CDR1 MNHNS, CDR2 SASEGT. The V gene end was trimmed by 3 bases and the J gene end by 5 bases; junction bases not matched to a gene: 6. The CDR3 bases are TGTGCCAGCAGTGATACGACAGGGATAACTGAAGCTTTCTTT. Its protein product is CASSDTTGITEAFF.

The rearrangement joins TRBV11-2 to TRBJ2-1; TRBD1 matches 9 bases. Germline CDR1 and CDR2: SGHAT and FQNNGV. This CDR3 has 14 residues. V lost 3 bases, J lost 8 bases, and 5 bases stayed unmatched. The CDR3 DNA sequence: TGTGCCAGCAGCTTGGGCGACAGGGGGGATGAGCAGTTCTTC. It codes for CASSLGDRGDEQFF.

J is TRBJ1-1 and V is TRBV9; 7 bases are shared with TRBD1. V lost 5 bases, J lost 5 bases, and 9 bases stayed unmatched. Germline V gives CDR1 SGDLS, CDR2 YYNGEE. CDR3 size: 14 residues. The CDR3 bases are TGTGCCAGCAGTGAAGGGGGCTCTGGAACTGAAGCTTTCTTT. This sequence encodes CASSEGGSGTEAFF.

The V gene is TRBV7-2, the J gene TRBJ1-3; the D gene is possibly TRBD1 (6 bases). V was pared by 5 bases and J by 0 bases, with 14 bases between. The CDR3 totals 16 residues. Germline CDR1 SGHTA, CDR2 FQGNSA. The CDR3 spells CASSAGQLYSGNTIYF. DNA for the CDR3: TGTGCCAGCAGCGCCGGACAGCTGTACTCTGGAAACACCATATATTTT. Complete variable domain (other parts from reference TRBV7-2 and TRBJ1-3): GAGVSQSPSNKVTEKGKDVELRCDPISGHTALYWYRQSLGQGLEFLIYFQGNSAPDKSGLPSDRFSAERTGGSVSTLTIQRTQQEDSAVYLCASSAGQLYSGNTIYFGEGSWLTVV.

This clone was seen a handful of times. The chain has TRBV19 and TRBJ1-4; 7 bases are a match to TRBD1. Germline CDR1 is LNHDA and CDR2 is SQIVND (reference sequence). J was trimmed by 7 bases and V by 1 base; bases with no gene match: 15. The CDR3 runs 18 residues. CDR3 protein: CASSIVPQGTPRSEKLFF. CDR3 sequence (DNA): TGTGCCAGTAGTATAGTGCCACAGGGGACGCCCCGAAGTGAAAAACTGTTTTTT.

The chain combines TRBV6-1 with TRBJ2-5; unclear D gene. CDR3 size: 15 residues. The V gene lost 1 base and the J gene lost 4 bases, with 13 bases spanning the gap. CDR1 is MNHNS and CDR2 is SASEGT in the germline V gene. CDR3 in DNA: TGTGCCAGCAGTGAAGGAGGAACAAGTAGAGAGACCCAGTACTTC. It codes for CASSEGGTSRETQYF.

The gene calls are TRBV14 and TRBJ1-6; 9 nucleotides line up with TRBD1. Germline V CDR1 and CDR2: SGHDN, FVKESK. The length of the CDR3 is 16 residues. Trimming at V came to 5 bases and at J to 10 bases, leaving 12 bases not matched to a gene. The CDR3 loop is CASSSQMPGTGSPLHF. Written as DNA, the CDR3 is TGTGCCAGCAGCTCTCAAATGCCCGGGACAGGGTCACCCCTCCACTTT.

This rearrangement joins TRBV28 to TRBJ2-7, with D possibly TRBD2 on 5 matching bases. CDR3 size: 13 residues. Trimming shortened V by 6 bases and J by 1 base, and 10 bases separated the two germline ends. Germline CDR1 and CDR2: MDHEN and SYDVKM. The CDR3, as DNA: TGTGCCAGCAGCCCTAGCAGTTCCTACGAGCAGTACTTC. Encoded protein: CASSPSSSYEQYF.

Here the CDR3 reads CASSVSSPPTQYF. Written as DNA, the CDR3 is TGCGCCAGCAGCGTGTCTAGCCCCCCGACCCAGTACTTC. This chain joins TRBV5-1 and TRBJ2-5; a weak D match, TRBD2 (5 bases). V gave up 4 bases and J gave up 7 bases, with 14 bases separating them. CDR1 is SGHRS, CDR2 YFSETQ, per germline. The CDR3 is 13 amino acids.

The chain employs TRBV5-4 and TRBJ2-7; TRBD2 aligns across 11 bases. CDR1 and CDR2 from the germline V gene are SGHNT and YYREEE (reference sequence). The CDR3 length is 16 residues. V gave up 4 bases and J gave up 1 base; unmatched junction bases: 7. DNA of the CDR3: TGTGCCAGCAGCGCCCCCGGGACTAGCGGTTCCTACGAGCAGTACTTC. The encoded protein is CASSAPGTSGSYEQYF.

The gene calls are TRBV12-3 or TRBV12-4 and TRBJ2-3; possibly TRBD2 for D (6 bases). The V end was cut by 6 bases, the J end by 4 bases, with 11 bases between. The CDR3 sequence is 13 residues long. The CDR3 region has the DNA TGTGCCAGCAGCCCCAGGAGGGCAGATACGCAGTATTTT. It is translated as CASSPRRADTQYF.

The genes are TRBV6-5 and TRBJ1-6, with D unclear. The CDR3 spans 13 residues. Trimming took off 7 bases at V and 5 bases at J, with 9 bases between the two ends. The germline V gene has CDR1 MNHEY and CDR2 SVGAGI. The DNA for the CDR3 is TGTGCCAGCAAGAGAGGGAATAATTCACCCCTCCACTTT. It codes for CASKRGNNSPLHF.

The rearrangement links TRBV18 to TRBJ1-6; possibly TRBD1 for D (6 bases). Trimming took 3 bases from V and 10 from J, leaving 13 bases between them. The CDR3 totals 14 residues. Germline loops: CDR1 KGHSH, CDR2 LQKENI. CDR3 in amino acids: CASSPGASLSPLHF. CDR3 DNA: TGTGCCAGCTCACCGGGGGCAAGCCTCTCACCCCTCCACTTT.

The CDR3 reads CASSYPTAGGGETQYF. The CDR3, as DNA: TGTGCCAGCAGTTACCCCACTGCGGGGGGAGGAGAGACCCAGTACTTC. V is TRBV6-6 and J is TRBJ2-5; 8 bases align to TRBD2. CDR1 is MNHNY and CDR2 is SVGAGI in the germline V gene (reference sequence). V lost 2 bases and J lost 4; bases outside the gene matches: 9. The CDR3 runs to 16 residues.

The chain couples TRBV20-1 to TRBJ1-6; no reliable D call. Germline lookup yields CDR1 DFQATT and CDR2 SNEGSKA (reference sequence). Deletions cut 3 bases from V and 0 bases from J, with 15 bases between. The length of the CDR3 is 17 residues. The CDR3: CSASKLQDASYNSPLHF. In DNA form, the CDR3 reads TGCAGTGCTAGTAAACTGCAGGATGCCTCCTATAATTCACCCCTCCACTTT.